Detailed here is one T cell receptor (beta chain). Its antigen is not known. The protocol was immunoSEQ multiplex PCR, while the TCRdb copy is restricted to in-frame clones and leaves out a portion. This sample yields fewer than 850,000 clones, of which 90% to 98% are seen a single time; around 0.25% belongs to the top ten. These data come from a study of shared clonotypes between healthy human individuals. Study conclusions and caveats: A few donors held approximately 4.5% of naive CD4 clonotypes in common.

The CDR3 spans 15 residues. V lost 8 bases, J lost 0 bases, and 14 bases lay in between. Germline V lookup: CDR1 SEHNR, CDR2 FQNEAQ (reference sequence). As defined, naive CD8 cells were CD45RO-negative and positively selected for CCR7, with terminally differentiated effector memory CD45RA+ cells excluded. All donors qualified as healthy HIV-negative adults and had experienced no recent acute infections or vaccinations. The rearrangement uses TRBV7-9 and TRBJ1-5; weak D call: TRBD1 (5 bases). The sequence derives from a man aged 25 to 40 in good health. Sequencing used naive CD8+ T cells sorted from blood. CDR3 nucleotide sequence: TGTGCCAGCGGGGGAGGAGGGAATAGCAATCAGCCCCAGCATTTT. Protein sequence: CASGGGGNSNQPQHF. Full variable domain (outside the CDR3, taken from reference TRBV7-9 and TRBJ1-5): DTGVSQNPRHKITKRGQNVTFRCDPISEHNRLYWYRQTLGQGPEFLTYFQNEAQLEKSRLLSDRFSAERPKGSFSTLEIQRTEQGDSAMYLCASGGGGNSNQPQHFGDGTRLSIL.